The 26 T cell receptor beta chains listed next were all sequenced from one sample in a study of breast tumors, draining lymph nodes, adjacent tissues. Breast cancer patients provided tissue from their axillary draining lymph nodes. Each CDR3 protein gets one entry after TCRdb re-called the multiplex PCR reads with MiXCR. The data hold approximately 200,000 distinct CDR3 sequences, with about 32% observed a single time. The sequencing sample was made of axillary lymph node tissue. The receptors stem from a female donor with breast cancer. Some clones in this sample may be carry-over from other donors' samples.

About this clonotype: Because it lacks the conserved phenylalanine or tryptophan at the end, this CDR3 is likely a read error. The chain links TRBV5-1 to TRBJ2-2; D is tentatively TRBD1 or TRBD2 (6 bases each). Germline V gene data show CDR1 as SGHRS and CDR2 as YFSETQ. The CDR3 spans 14 residues. The CDR3 nucleotides read TGCGCCAGCAAGCGGGCAGGGGAGACCGGCGAGCTGTTTTAT. Translation: CASKRAGETGELFY.

This clonotype appeared once. This chain connects TRBV7-6 to TRBJ2-7; 10 nucleotides agree with TRBD1. This CDR3 spans 14 amino acids. Trimming took 3 bases from V and 4 from J; bases not matched to a gene: 3. Germline V gene data show CDR1 as SGHVS and CDR2 as FNYEAQ. The CDR3 nucleotides are TGTGCCAGCAGCTTTGCGGGACAGGGGTACGAGCAGTACTTC. Residues: CASSFAGQGYEQYF.

The CDR3 nucleotides read TGTGCCATCAGTGACAGGTCGGGTTCACCCCTCCACTTT. This codes for CAISDRSGSPLHF. The chain couples TRBV10-3 to TRBJ1-6; no firm D call. Looked up from germline, CDR1 is ENHRY and CDR2 is SYGVKD. Trimming cost V 3 bases and J 9 bases, with 9 bases left between them. CDR3 length equals 13 residues.

Note on this clonotype: A much larger clone differs by one base, so this may be a read error. V usage is TRBV6-2 or TRBV6-3 and J usage is TRBJ2-5; TRBD2 aligns across 7 bases. The DNA end lines up better with TRBJ2-7; the J call may be wrong. In germline, CDR1 is MNHEY, CDR2 SVGEGT. The CDR3 extends over 14 amino acids. The CDR3 loop reads CASSDSRGSYEQYF. In nucleotides, the CDR3 is TGTGCCAGCAGTGACTCGCGGGGGAGCTACGAGCAGTACTTC.

This clonotype has at least ten counts. J is TRBJ1-5 and V is TRBV7-2, with D perhaps matching TRBD1 (5 bases). The V gene lost 0 bases and the J gene lost 2 bases, with 8 bases spanning the gap. The CDR3 is 15 residues long. CDR1 is SGHTA, CDR2 FQGNSA, per germline. The CDR3 sequence is CASSLAGTGNQPQHF. In nucleotides, the CDR3 is TGTGCCAGCAGCTTAGCCGGGACGGGCAATCAGCCCCAGCATTTT.

This clonotype has a count of ten or more. The CDR3 sequence: CSAGDYEQYF. Written as DNA, the CDR3 is TGCAGCGCCGGAGACTACGAGCAGTACTTC. The V call is TRBV29-1, the J call TRBJ2-7; D is uncertain. The V and J ends lost 7 bases and 3 bases respectively, with 7 bases between them. This CDR3 comprises 10 residues. Germline V lookup: CDR1 SQVTM, CDR2 ANQGSEA.

This clonotype showed up many times. The chain recombines TRBV3-1 with TRBJ2-7, with TRBD1 identical over 9 bases. CDR3 length: 15 residues. Germline V CDR1 and CDR2: LGHDT, YNNKEL (reference sequence). V shed 4 bases and J 3 bases; nucleotides not matched to a gene: 7. The CDR3 DNA reads as TGTGCCAGCAGCCCAAGAACGGACAGGGGCTACGAGCAGTACTTC. Translating it yields CASSPRTDRGYEQYF.

The sample holds many counts of this clonotype. The CDR3 nucleotides are TGTGCCAGCAGTGAAGCGGCGGCGGGCTCCTATAATTCACCCCTCCACTTT. Protein product: CASSEAAAGSYNSPLHF. The rearrangement links TRBV6-1 to TRBJ1-6; D is unclear. The germline V gene has CDR1 MNHNS and CDR2 SASEGT. The CDR3 covers 17 residues. The germline V and J ends were trimmed by 0 bases and 0 bases, with 9 bases remaining between them.

In the case of this clonotype: A single base separates this from a much larger clone, so it may be a read error. The chain is built from TRBV6-6 and TRBJ2-5, with D unresolved. Deletions cut 8 bases from V and 1 base from J, with 17 bases between. In germline, CDR1 is MNHNY, CDR2 SVGAGI (reference sequence). CDR3 length: 15 amino acids. The CDR3 DNA reads as TGTGCCAGCGGTCACTCGGGCAGGATCCAAGAGACCCAGTACTTC. Its translation is CASGHSGRIQETQYF.

This clonotype was seen ten or more times. The CDR3 spells CASRISGSYNEQFF. The DNA for the CDR3 is TGTGCCAGCAGGATCTCCGGCTCCTACAATGAGCAGTTCTTC. The V and J genes are TRBV12-3 or TRBV12-4 and TRBJ2-1; D is ambiguous. The CDR3 has 14 amino acids. Trimming left V 6 bases short and J 0 bases short, with 9 bases between.

This clonotype is a singleton in its sample. This CDR3 reads CASRNHHRQGPYEQYF. DNA of the CDR3: TGCGCCAGCAGGAATCATCACCGACAGGGGCCCTACGAGCAGTACTTC. V gene TRBV5-1 combines with J gene TRBJ2-7; the match to TRBD1 covers 8 bases. This CDR3 has 16 residues. Trimming took 5 bases from V and 2 from J; bases not matched to a gene: 12. The germline CDR1 and CDR2 sequences are SGHRS and YFSETQ. Drawing the rest from reference TRBV5-1 and TRBJ2-7, the complete variable domain is KAGVTQTPRYLIKTRGQQVTLSCSPISGHRSVSWYQQTPGQGLQFLFEYFSETQRNKGNFPGRFSGRQFSNSRSEMNVSTLELGDSALYLCASRNHHRQGPYEQYFGPGTRLTVT.

This clonotype showed up just a few times. Just one base apart from a much larger clone, this may be a read error. The chain recombines TRBV20-1 with TRBJ1-2; D gene ambiguous. Germline CDR1 is DFQATT and CDR2 is SNEGSKA (reference sequence). The CDR3 has 12 residues. The CDR3 is CSASPPDYGSTF. The CDR3 coding sequence is TGCAGTGCTAGCCCTCCAGACTATGGCTCCACCTTC.

The chain has TRBV24-1 and TRBJ2-7, with D possibly being TRBD2 (6 bases). V gave up 7 bases and J gave up 6 bases, with 21 bases separating them. Germline V gene data show CDR1 as KGHDR and CDR2 as SFDVKD. The CDR3 sequence is 15 residues long. The CDR3 reads CATSSPGGKEGEQYF. CDR3 DNA sequence: TGTGCCACCAGCTCACCCGGGGGTAAGGAGGGCGAGCAGTACTTC.

This rearrangement joins TRBV6-2 or TRBV6-3 to TRBJ2-1; TRBD2 matches 16 bases. The CDR3 consists of 14 residues. The ends lost 11 bases at V and 10 bases at J; junction bases unmatched: 8. CDR1 and CDR2 (germline): MNHEY, SVGEGT. CDR3: CAVDSGLAGGEQFF. CDR3 bases: TGTGCCGTAGACTCGGGACTAGCGGGGGGGGAGCAGTTCTTC.

The table lists this clonotype with many counts. The V call is TRBV2, the J call TRBJ1-5; D might be TRBD1 (5 bases). The germline V gene encodes CDR1 SNHLY and CDR2 FYNNEI. V shed 6 bases and J shed 0 bases, with 12 bases lying between them. The CDR3 loop spans 15 amino acids. The CDR3 loop reads CASSPDSLSNQPQHF. The CDR3 DNA is TGTGCCAGCAGCCCTGACAGCCTTAGCAATCAGCCCCAGCATTTT. Full variable domain (remainder filled in from reference TRBV2 and TRBJ1-5): EPEVTQTPSHQVTQMGQEVILRCVPISNHLYFYWYRQILGQKVEFLVSFYNNEISEKSEIFDDQFSVERPDGSNFTLKIRSTKLEDSAMYFCASSPDSLSNQPQHFGDGTRLSIL.

At least ten counts were recorded for this clonotype. J is TRBJ2-5 and V is TRBV6-5, with 9 nucleotides matching TRBD2. Germline V lookup: CDR1 MNHEY, CDR2 SVGAGI. V was clipped by 8 bases and J by 4 bases; unmatched bases: 5. The CDR3 runs to 13 residues. The CDR3 bases are TGTGCCAGCTCGCGGGGGGGCCGAGAGACCCAGTACTTC. Its translation: CASSRGGRETQYF.

This sequence joins TRBV6-5 and TRBJ1-2; the D is unclear. This CDR3 region has 12 residues. Trimming took off 0 bases at V and 7 bases at J, with 6 bases between the two ends. CDR1 and CDR2 from the germline V gene are MNHEY and SVGAGI. The CDR3 sequence: CASSYSNSGYTF. CDR3 DNA sequence: TGTGCCAGCAGTTACTCGAATAGTGGCTACACCTTC.

This clonotype has at least ten counts. The rearrangement links TRBV7-2 to TRBJ2-7; 10 bases map to TRBD2. V shed 5 bases, J shed 6 bases, and the junction held 10 bases outside the gene matches. Germline V CDR1 and CDR2: SGHTA, FQGNSA. The length of the CDR3 is 15 residues. This CDR3 reads CASSRSLAGVFEQYF. DNA for the CDR3: TGTGCCAGCAGCCGCTCCCTAGCGGGAGTGTTCGAGCAGTACTTC.

Of note for this clonotype: A junction end diverges from the germline sequence, so it may reflect a read error. The CDR3 loop is CASSSSLALRRISGANVLTF. CDR3 DNA sequence: TGTGCCAGCAGTTCCTCGCTAGCGCTCCGAAGGATCTCTGGGGCCAACGTCCTGACTTTC. The chain carries TRBV24-1 and TRBJ2-6; D perhaps matches TRBD2 (6 bases). The CDR3 extends over 20 amino acids. The germline CDR1 and CDR2 sequences are KGHDR and SFDVKD.

This clonotype was recorded many times. In DNA, the CDR3 is TGTGCCAGCAGCCATAACTATGGCTACACCTTC. Encoded protein: CASSHNYGYTF. The V gene is TRBV4-2, the J gene TRBJ1-2; D is ambiguous. This CDR3 spans 11 amino acids. Germline CDR1 is LGHNA and CDR2 is YNFKEQ. Between the trimmed V and J ends, which lost 3 bases and 1 base, there was a span of 0 bases.

The genes are TRBV29-1 and TRBJ1-3; D remains ambiguous. The CDR3 runs 14 residues. V was shortened by 4 bases and J by 3 bases, with 13 bases between the two germline ends. Germline V gene lookup returns CDR1 SQVTM and CDR2 ANQGSEA. The CDR3, as DNA: TGCAGCGTTGGGATGGGGTCAAGTGGAAACACCATATATTTT. It encodes CSVGMGSSGNTIYF.

The chain employs TRBV10-3 and TRBJ2-3; 11 bases are shared with TRBD2. This CDR3 spans 16 amino acids. Germline V gene data show CDR1 as ENHRY and CDR2 as SYGVKD. The J segment lost 6 bases and the V segment lost 3 bases, leaving 8 bases of the junction unmatched. In DNA, the CDR3 is TGTGCCATCAGTGACCCGACTAGCGGGGCCTTTGATACGCAGTATTTT. Its protein product is CAISDPTSGAFDTQYF.

This clonotype was seen at least ten times. The chain employs TRBV28 and TRBJ2-7, with 14 bases aligning to TRBD2. Germline V gives CDR1 MDHEN, CDR2 SYDVKM. The CDR3 length is 14 residues. With 7 bases clipped from V and 7 bases from J, the junction kept 6 bases outside the gene matches. The CDR3 protein is CASIPGLAGGEQYF. CDR3 sequence (DNA): TGTGCCAGCATTCCCGGACTAGCGGGAGGAGAGCAGTACTTC.

This chain uses TRBV14 with TRBJ2-1, with unresolved D. In germline, CDR1 is SGHDN, CDR2 FVKESK. The CDR3 is 11 amino acids. V was cut by 1 base and J by 10 bases, with 5 bases left in between. The CDR3 protein is CASSQGTEQFF. DNA for the CDR3: TGTGCCAGCAGCCAAGGGACGGAGCAGTTCTTC.

The sample holds many counts of this clonotype. The chain has TRBV5-1 and TRBJ2-3; 7 bases line up with TRBD2. Per the germline V gene, CDR1 is SGHRS and CDR2 is YFSETQ. The V and J ends lost 0 bases and 3 bases, in that order; junction bases with no gene match: 7. This CDR3 comprises 16 residues. The CDR3 nucleotides are TGCGCCAGCAGCTTGGGGGGCGGGGGAAGGACAGATACGCAGTATTTT. This sequence encodes CASSLGGGGRTDTQYF.

This clonotype was observed many times. J is TRBJ2-2 and V is TRBV2; tentative D call: TRBD1 (6 bases). CDR1 SNHLY and CDR2 FYNNEI come from the germline V gene. Trimming left V 6 bases short and J 2 bases short, with 10 bases between. This CDR3 spans 14 amino acids. CDR3 bases: TGTGCCAGCAGATGGGACACCAACACCGGGGAGCTGTTTTTT. Translating gives CASRWDTNTGELFF.